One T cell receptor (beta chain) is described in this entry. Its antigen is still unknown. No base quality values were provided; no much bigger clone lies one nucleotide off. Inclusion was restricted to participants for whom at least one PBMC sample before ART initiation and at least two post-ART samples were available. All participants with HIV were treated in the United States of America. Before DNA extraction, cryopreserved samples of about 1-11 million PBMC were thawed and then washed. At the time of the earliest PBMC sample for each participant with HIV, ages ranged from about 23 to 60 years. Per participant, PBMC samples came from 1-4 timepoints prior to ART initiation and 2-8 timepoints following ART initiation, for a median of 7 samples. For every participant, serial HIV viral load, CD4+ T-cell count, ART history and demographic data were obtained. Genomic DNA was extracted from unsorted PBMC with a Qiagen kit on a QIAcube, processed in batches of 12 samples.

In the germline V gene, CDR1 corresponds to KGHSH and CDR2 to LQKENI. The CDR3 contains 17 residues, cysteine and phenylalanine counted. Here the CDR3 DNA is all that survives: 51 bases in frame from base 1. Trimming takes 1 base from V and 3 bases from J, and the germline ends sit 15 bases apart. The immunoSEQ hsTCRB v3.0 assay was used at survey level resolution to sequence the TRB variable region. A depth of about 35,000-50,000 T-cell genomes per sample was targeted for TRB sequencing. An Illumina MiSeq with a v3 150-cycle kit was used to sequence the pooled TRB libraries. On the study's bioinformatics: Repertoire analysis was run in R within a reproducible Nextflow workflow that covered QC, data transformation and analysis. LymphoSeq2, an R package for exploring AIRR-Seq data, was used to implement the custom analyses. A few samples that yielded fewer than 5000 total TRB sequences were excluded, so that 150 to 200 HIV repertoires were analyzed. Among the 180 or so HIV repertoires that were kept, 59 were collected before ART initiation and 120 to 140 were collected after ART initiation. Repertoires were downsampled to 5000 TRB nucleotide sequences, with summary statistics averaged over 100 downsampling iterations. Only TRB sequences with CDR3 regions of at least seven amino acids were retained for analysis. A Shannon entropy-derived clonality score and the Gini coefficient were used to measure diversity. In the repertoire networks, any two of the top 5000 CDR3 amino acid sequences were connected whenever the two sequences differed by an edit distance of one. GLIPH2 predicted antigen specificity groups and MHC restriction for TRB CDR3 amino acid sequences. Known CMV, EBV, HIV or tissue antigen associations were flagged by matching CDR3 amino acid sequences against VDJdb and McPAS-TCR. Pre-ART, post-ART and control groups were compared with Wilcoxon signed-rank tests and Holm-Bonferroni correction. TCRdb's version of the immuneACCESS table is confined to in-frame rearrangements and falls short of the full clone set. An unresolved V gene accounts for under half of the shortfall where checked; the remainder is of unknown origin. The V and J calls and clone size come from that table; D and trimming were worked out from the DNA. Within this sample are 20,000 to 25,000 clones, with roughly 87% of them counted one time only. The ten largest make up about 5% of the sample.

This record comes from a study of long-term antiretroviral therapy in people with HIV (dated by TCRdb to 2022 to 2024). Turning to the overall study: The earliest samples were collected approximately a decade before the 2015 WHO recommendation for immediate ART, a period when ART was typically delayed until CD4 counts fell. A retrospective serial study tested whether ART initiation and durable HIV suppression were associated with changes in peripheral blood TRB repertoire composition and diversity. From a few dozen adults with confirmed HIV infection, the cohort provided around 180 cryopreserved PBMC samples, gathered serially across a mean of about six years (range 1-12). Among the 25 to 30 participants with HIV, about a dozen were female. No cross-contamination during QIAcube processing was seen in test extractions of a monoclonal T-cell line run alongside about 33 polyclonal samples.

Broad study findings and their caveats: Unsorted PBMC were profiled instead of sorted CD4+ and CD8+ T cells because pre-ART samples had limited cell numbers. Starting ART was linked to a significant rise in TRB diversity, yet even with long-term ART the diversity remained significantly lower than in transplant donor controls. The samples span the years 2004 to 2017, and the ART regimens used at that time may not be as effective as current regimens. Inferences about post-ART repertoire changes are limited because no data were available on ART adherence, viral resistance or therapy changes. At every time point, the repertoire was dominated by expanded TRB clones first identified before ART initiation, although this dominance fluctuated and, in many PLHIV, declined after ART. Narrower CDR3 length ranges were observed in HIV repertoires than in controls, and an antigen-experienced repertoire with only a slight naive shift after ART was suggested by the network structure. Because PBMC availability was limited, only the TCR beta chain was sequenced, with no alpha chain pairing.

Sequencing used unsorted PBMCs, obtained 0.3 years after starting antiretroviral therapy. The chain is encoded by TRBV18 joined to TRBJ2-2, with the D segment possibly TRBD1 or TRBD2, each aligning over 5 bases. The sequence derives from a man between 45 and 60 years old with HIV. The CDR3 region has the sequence CASSPLRDGVDTGELFF. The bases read TGTGCCAGCTCACCACTAAGGGACGGAGTTGACACCGGGGAGCTGTTTTTT. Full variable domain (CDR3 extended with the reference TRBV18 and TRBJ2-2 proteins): NAGVMQNPRHLVRRRGQEARLRCSPMKGHSHVYWYRQLPEEGLKFMVYLQKENIIDESGMPKERFSAEFPKEGPSILRIQQVVRGDSAAYFCASSPLRDGVDTGELFFGEGSRLTVL.